These 14 T cell receptor beta chains share one sample of origin, sequenced in a study of CD8 T cells in Susac syndrome. Reverse transcription used roughly 0.5 to 1 ug RNA and random hexamers. A single record per CDR3 protein comes from TCRdb applying MiXCR to the immunoSEQ multiplex PCR reads. The sample has 140,000 to 150,000 distinct CDR3 sequences, approximately 95% seen once. Sequenced material: CD4+ T cells from PBMCs. The receptors shown here come from a human donor in good health.

V and J are TRBV29-1 and TRBJ1-2, with a possible D match to TRBD1 (5 bases). The CDR3 runs to 11 residues. V dropped 4 bases and J dropped 6 bases, with 9 bases sitting between them. The germline CDR1 and CDR2 sequences are SQVTM and ANQGSEA. In DNA, the CDR3 is TGCAGCGTTGTCGGGGCAGATGGCTACACCTTC. Translation gives CSVVGADGYTF.

This clonotype showed up just once. The chain carries TRBV10-3 and TRBJ2-7, with TRBD1 as a possible D gene (5 bases). The CDR3 spans 13 residues. The germline V and J ends were trimmed by 4 bases and 3 bases, with 10 bases remaining between them. Germline V gives CDR1 ENHRY, CDR2 SYGVKD. DNA for the CDR3: TGTGCCATCAGTGGGACACCCGACTACGAGCAGTACTTC. Protein sequence: CAISGTPDYEQYF.

The rearrangement joins TRBV20-1 to TRBJ2-7; D is uncertain. V lost 1 base and J lost 7, with 8 bases in between. The CDR3 loop spans 11 amino acids. Germline V lookup: CDR1 DFQATT, CDR2 SNEGSKA (reference sequence). CDR3: CSARAGKEQYF. CDR3 in DNA: TGCAGTGCTAGAGCTGGGAAGGAGCAGTACTTC.

This rearrangement joins TRBV25-1 to TRBJ2-7; TRBD1 might be the D (6 bases). V was pared by 4 bases and J by 2 bases, with 12 bases between. Germline V gene lookup returns CDR1 MGHDK and CDR2 SYGVNS. The CDR3 has 14 amino acids. In nucleotides, the CDR3 is TGTGCCAGCAGTGCCCCGGGACACCCCTACGAGCAGTACTTC. Its translation: CASSAPGHPYEQYF.

The V call is TRBV6-2 or TRBV6-3, the J call TRBJ1-1, with 7 bases fitting TRBD1. This CDR3 has 14 residues. The germline gives CDR1 MNHEY, CDR2 SVGEGT. J gave up 7 bases and V 8 bases, and 13 bases lay outside the gene matches. CDR3 nucleotide sequence: TGTGCCAGCGCTACCCGAACGGGACAGATTGAAGCTTTCTTT. Residues: CASATRTGQIEAFF.

The chain joins TRBV12-5 to TRBJ2-7, with 10 bases matching TRBD2. CDR3 length: 15 residues. The germline V gene encodes CDR1 LGHNT and CDR2 FRNRAP. With 5 bases clipped from V and 3 bases from J, the junction kept 7 bases outside the gene matches. As DNA, the CDR3 is TGTGCTAGTGGTCCGAGGGCTAGCGGGAGCTACGAGCAGTACTTC. Translation: CASGPRASGSYEQYF.

The rearrangement links TRBV24-1 to TRBJ1-5, with D hard to call. Germline-derived CDR1 and CDR2 are KGHDR and SFDVKD. V lost 5 bases, J lost 0 bases, and 10 bases lay in between. This CDR3 spans 15 amino acids. The CDR3 sequence: CATSAGAYSNQPQHF. As DNA, the CDR3 is TGTGCCACCAGTGCCGGAGCATATAGCAATCAGCCCCAGCATTTT.

The chain employs TRBV5-1 and TRBJ2-5; 12 bases align to TRBD2. The junction had 14 bases not matched to a gene; V was cut back by 3 bases and J by 5 bases. The CDR3 runs to 18 residues. The germline gives CDR1 SGHRS, CDR2 YFSETQ. The CDR3 is CASSYEQRLAGVGETQYF. CDR3 DNA: TGCGCCAGCAGCTACGAACAGCGACTAGCGGGAGTGGGTGAGACCCAGTACTTC.

The J gene is TRBJ1-1, the V gene TRBV5-1, with TRBD1 as a possible D gene (5 bases). CDR1 and CDR2 from the germline V gene are SGHRS and YFSETQ. This CDR3 region has 14 residues. V lost 1 base, J lost 5 bases, and 12 bases lay in between. The CDR3 protein is CASSLFGGMTEAFF. In nucleotides, the CDR3 is TGCGCCAGCAGCTTGTTCGGGGGAATGACTGAAGCTTTCTTT.

This rearrangement joins TRBV20-1 to TRBJ1-5; 10 bases line up with TRBD1. V gave up 6 bases and J gave up 6 bases; unmatched junction bases: 5. The CDR3 sequence is 13 residues long. Germline-derived CDR1 and CDR2 are DFQATT and SNEGSKA (reference sequence). The CDR3 reads CSASTGGPQPQHF. As DNA, the CDR3 is TGCAGTGCCTCGACAGGGGGCCCTCAGCCCCAGCATTTT.

The CDR3 sequence: CATTGVDEQFF. CDR3 bases: TGTGCCACCACAGGGGTCGATGAGCAGTTCTTC. J is TRBJ2-1 and V is TRBV10-3, with 7 bases aligning to TRBD1. Per germline, CDR1 ENHRY and CDR2 SYGVKD. The ends lost 10 bases at V and 8 bases at J; junction bases unmatched: 5. The CDR3 consists of 11 residues.

CDR3 loop: CASSQAAYNEQFF. The CDR3 coding sequence is TGCGCCAGCAGCCAAGCCGCTTACAATGAGCAGTTCTTC. The chain recombines TRBV4-1 with TRBJ2-1; no definite D call. Trimming removed 1 base at V and 4 bases at J, with 5 bases between. The length of the CDR3 is 13 residues. The V gene's germline CDR1 is MGHRA and CDR2 YSYEKL.

The V and J genes are TRBV19 and TRBJ2-5, with 7 bases that match TRBD2. V lost 10 bases and J lost 4; bases outside the gene matches: 9. CDR3 length: 13 amino acids. Germline loops: CDR1 LNHDA, CDR2 SQIVND (reference sequence). The CDR3 coding sequence is TGTGCCACTCAACCGGGCGGGAGAGAGACCCAGTACTTC. Its protein is CATQPGGRETQYF.

The CDR3 sequence: CASRSRERGTEAFF. In DNA, the CDR3 is TGTGCCAGCAGATCGAGGGAGCGCGGGACTGAAGCTTTCTTT. V gene TRBV6-5 combines with J gene TRBJ1-1; D is undetermined. Germline CDR1 and CDR2: MNHEY and SVGAGI. Trimming shortened V by 6 bases and J by 5 bases, and 16 bases separated the two germline ends. The CDR3 covers 14 residues.